These T cell receptor beta chains were read from a single sample in a study of CD8+ T cells in alopecia areata. Only in-frame clones appear in the TCRdb table, and some are missing; sequencing was by immunoSEQ multiplex PCR. Of 190,000 or so clones in the sample, roughly 62% were seen once. This specimen was CD8+ T cells sorted from blood, taken at week 24, from a patient treated with tofacitinib. The source is a human donor with alopecia areata. CDR3s include the opening cysteine and the closing phenylalanine or tryptophan. Fields, in order: J gene, V gene, CDR3 protein.

j_call: TRBJ2-7
v_call: TRBV29-1
cdr3_aa: CSVARTGVYEQYF

j_call: TRBJ2-4
v_call: TRBV11-2
cdr3_aa: CASSWTPEAIQYF

j_call: TRBJ1-4
v_call: TRBV25-1
cdr3_aa: CASSTQGALNEKLFF

j_call: TRBJ2-5
v_call: TRBV7-2
cdr3_aa: CASKRGGTETQYF

j_call: TRBJ1-4
v_call: TRBV25-1
cdr3_aa: CASSPKAGPDNEKLFF

j_call: TRBJ1-2
v_call: TRBV13
cdr3_aa: CASSLEAGYTF

j_call: TRBJ1-6
v_call: TRBV30
cdr3_aa: CAWSPGSLPLHF

j_call: TRBJ1-1
v_call: TRBV14
cdr3_aa: CASSQEIRGTEAFF

j_call: TRBJ1-6
v_call: TRBV9
cdr3_aa: CASSAEPGQGINSPLHF

j_call: TRBJ2-7
v_call: TRBV29-1
cdr3_aa: CSVEEGREGYEQYF

j_call: TRBJ1-2
v_call: TRBV6-6
cdr3_aa: CASSYSHTDYYGYTF

j_call: TRBJ2-5
v_call: TRBV15
cdr3_aa: CATSRVPSGVETQYF

j_call: TRBJ1-5
v_call: TRBV5-6
cdr3_aa: CASSFGTGNNQPQHF

j_call: TRBJ2-1
v_call: TRBV7-9
cdr3_aa: CATKSGFSYNEQFF

j_call: TRBJ1-1
v_call: TRBV4-1
cdr3_aa: CASSLYGIPRAEAFF

j_call: TRBJ1-5
v_call: TRBV4-1
cdr3_aa: CASSQDRTGGSNQPQHF

j_call: TRBJ2-7
v_call: TRBV10-3
cdr3_aa: CAIGLGGSGDEQYF

j_call: TRBJ2-1
v_call: TRBV5-6
cdr3_aa: CASSPTGVNEQFF

j_call: TRBJ1-2
v_call: TRBV27
cdr3_aa: CASSFAGYGYGYTF

j_call: TRBJ2-7
v_call: TRBV28
cdr3_aa: CASSPETYDRVGRYEQYF

j_call: TRBJ2-2
v_call: TRBV13
cdr3_aa: CASSTKPLTGELFF

j_call: TRBJ2-1
v_call: TRBV5-1
cdr3_aa: CASSSYLGGVIYNEQFF

j_call: TRBJ1-1
v_call: TRBV27
cdr3_aa: CASSLTWDRVNTEAFF

j_call: TRBJ2-1
v_call: TRBV20-1
cdr3_aa: CSAGNEQFF

j_call: TRBJ2-1
v_call: TRBV9
cdr3_aa: CASTSSGYNEQFF

j_call: TRBJ1-5
v_call: TRBV2
cdr3_aa: CASSEVGTNQPQHF

j_call: TRBJ2-2
v_call: TRBV7-8
cdr3_aa: CASSLGQGEAGELFF

j_call: TRBJ1-1
v_call: TRBV7-6
cdr3_aa: CASSARDEAFF

j_call: TRBJ2-5
v_call: TRBV6-5
cdr3_aa: CASSYSSGRKGETQYF

j_call: TRBJ2-7
v_call: TRBV13
cdr3_aa: CASSFWGSGEQYF

j_call: TRBJ2-7
v_call: TRBV4-1
cdr3_aa: CASSQGSRLEWGYEQYF

j_call: TRBJ2-7
v_call: TRBV14
cdr3_aa: CASSHRDRGREQYF

j_call: TRBJ1-1
v_call: TRBV5-8
cdr3_aa: CASSEGLRAEAFF

j_call: TRBJ1-6
v_call: TRBV2
cdr3_aa: CASRRTCYSPLHF

j_call: TRBJ2-7
v_call: TRBV29-1
cdr3_aa: CSVGGRSSYEQYF

j_call: TRBJ1-2
v_call: TRBV6-1
cdr3_aa: CASRADNYGYTF

j_call: TRBJ1-4
v_call: TRBV11-2
cdr3_aa: CASSSTGGVREKLFF

j_call: TRBJ2-1
v_call: TRBV27
cdr3_aa: CASSPYGGAHEQFF

j_call: TRBJ2-7
v_call: TRBV21-1
cdr3_aa: CARRVTSGGHEQYF

j_call: TRBJ2-5
v_call: TRBV2
cdr3_aa: CASRRTLEGETQYF

j_call: TRBJ2-2
v_call: TRBV6-5
cdr3_aa: CASSYTLGGELFF

j_call: TRBJ1-6
v_call: TRBV30
cdr3_aa: CAWELQGTGIFSAYNSPLHF

j_call: TRBJ1-1
v_call: TRBV7-9
cdr3_aa: CASSTGNIRSFF

j_call: TRBJ2-3
v_call: TRBV30
cdr3_aa: CAWSSSPPEGGYTQYF

j_call: TRBJ1-2
v_call: TRBV5-6
cdr3_aa: CASSLGQGDSYGYTF

j_call: TRBJ2-2
v_call: TRBV29-1
cdr3_aa: CSLLAFGELFF

j_call: TRBJ2-7
v_call: TRBV29-1
cdr3_aa: CSVEEDPSYEQYF

j_call: TRBJ2-5
v_call: TRBV2
cdr3_aa: CASSEAPPAGGETQYF

j_call: TRBJ1-2
v_call: TRBV13
cdr3_aa: CASSYRDGGYGYTF

j_call: TRBJ1-2
v_call: TRBV2
cdr3_aa: CASSEAWTGDGYTF

j_call: TRBJ2-5
v_call: TRBV7-9
cdr3_aa: CASSLGTSGLETQYF

j_call: TRBJ1-1
v_call: TRBV7-6
cdr3_aa: CASSLEGAGTEAFF

j_call: TRBJ2-7
v_call: TRBV30
cdr3_aa: CAWSVRGSGYEQYF

j_call: TRBJ2-3
v_call: TRBV27
cdr3_aa: CASSRPTDTQYF

j_call: TRBJ1-1
v_call: TRBV12-5
cdr3_aa: CASGLGVRSHQAFF

j_call: TRBJ2-1
v_call: TRBV4-1
cdr3_aa: CASSQGILAGNNNEQFF

j_call: TRBJ2-7
v_call: TRBV21-1
cdr3_aa: CASLQPGHSYEQYF